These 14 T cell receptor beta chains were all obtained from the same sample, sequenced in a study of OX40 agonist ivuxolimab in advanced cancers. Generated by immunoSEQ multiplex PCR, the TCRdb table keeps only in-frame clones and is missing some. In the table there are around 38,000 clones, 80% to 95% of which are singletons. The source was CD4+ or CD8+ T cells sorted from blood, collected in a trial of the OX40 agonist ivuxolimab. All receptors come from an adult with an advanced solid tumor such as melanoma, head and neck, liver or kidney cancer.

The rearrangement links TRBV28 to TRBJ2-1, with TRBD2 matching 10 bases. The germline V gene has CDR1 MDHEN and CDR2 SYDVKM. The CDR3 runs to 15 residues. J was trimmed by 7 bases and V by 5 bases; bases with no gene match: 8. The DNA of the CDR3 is TGTGCCAGCAGTGAGGGACTAGCGAGAGGGAATGAGCAGTTCTTC. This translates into CASSEGLARGNEQFF.

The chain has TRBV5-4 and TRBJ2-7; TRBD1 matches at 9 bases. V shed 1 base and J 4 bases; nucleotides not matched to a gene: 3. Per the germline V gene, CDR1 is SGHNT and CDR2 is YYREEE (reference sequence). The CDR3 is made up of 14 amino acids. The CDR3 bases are TGTGCCAGCAGCTTGAGTGGGACAGGGTACGAGCAGTACGTC. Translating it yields CASSLSGTGYEQYV.

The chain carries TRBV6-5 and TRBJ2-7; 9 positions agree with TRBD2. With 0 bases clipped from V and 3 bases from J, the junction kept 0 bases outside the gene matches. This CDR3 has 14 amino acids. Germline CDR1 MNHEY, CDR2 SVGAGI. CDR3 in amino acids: CASSYSSGSYEQYF. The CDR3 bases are TGTGCCAGCAGTTACTCTAGCGGGAGCTACGAGCAGTACTTC.

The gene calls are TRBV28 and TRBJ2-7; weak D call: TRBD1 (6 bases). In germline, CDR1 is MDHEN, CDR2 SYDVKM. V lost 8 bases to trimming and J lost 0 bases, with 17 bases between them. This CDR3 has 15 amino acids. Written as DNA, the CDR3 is TGTGCCAGCTCCTTTAAAAGGGGGAGCTCCTACGAGCAGTACGTC. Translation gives CASSFKRGSSYEQYV.

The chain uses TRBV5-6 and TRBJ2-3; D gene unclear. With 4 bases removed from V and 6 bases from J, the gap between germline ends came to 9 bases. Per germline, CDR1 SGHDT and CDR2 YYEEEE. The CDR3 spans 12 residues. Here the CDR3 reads CASSGIDDTQYF. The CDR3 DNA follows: TGTGCCAGCAGCGGTATCGACGATACGCAGTATTTT.

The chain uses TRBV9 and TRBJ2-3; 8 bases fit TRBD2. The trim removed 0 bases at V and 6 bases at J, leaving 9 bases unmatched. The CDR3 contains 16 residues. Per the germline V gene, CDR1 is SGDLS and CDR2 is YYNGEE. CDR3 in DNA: TGTGCCAGCAGCGTAGATCCGGGACTAGTGGAGGATACGCAGTATTTT. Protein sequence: CASSVDPGLVEDTQYF. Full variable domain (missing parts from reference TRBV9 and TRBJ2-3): DSGVTQTPKHLITATGQRVTLRCSPRSGDLSVYWYQQSLDQGLQFLIQYYNGEERAKGNILERFSAQQFPDLHSELNLSSLELGDSALYFCASSVDPGLVEDTQYFGPGTRLTVL.

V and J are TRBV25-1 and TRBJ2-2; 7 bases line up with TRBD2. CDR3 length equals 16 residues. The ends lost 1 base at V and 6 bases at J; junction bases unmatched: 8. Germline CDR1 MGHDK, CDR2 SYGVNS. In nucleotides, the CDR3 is TGTGCCAGCAGTGAATGGGACGGGAGGAGCCCCGGGGAGCTGTTTTTT. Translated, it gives CASSEWDGRSPGELFF.

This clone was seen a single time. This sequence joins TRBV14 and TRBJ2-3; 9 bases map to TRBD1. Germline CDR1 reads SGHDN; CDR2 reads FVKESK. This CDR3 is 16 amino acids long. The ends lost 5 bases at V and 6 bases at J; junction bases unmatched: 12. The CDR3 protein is CASSSTGTGSYDTQYF. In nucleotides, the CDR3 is TGTGCCAGCAGCTCAACCGGGACAGGGAGCTACGATACGCAGTATTTT.

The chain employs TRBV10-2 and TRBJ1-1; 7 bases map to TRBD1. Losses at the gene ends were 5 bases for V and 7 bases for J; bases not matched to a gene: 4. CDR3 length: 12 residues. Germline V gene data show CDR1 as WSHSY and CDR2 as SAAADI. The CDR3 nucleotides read TGCGCCAGCAGTAGGGGGGACAGTGAAGCTTTCTTT. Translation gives CASSRGDSEAFF.

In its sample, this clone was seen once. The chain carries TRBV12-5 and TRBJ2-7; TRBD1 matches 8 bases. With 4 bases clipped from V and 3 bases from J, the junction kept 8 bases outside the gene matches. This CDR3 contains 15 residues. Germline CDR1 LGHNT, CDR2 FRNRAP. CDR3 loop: CASGWTGSTYYEQYF. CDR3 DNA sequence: TGTGCTAGTGGTTGGACAGGGTCAACCTACTACGAGCAGTACTTC.

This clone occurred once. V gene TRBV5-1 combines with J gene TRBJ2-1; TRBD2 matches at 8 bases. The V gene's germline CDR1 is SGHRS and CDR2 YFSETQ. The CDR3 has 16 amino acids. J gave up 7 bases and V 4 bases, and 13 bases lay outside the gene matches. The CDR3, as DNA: TGCGCCAGCAGCCCCGCCCCGGGACTAGAAGGGAATGAGCAGTTCTTC. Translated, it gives CASSPAPGLEGNEQFF.

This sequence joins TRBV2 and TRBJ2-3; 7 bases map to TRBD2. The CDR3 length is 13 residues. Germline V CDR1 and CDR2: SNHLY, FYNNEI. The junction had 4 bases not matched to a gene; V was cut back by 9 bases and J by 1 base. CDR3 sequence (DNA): TGTGCCAGTCGAGCGGGACGCACAGATACGCAGTATTTT. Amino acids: CASRAGRTDTQYF.

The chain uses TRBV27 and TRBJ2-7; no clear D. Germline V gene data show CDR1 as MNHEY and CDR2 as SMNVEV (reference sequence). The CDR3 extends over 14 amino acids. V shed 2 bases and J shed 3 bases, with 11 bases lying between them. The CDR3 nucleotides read TGTGCCAGCAGTTTACAAAGCGCCAACTACGAGCAGTACTTC. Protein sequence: CASSLQSANYEQYF.

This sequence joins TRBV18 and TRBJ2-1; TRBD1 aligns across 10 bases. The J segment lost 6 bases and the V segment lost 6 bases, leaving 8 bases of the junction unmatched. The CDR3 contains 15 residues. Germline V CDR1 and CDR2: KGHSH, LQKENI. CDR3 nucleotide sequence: TGTGCCAGCTCCCCCGAGGACAGGGGGACCAATGAGCAGTTCTTC. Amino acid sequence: CASSPEDRGTNEQFF.